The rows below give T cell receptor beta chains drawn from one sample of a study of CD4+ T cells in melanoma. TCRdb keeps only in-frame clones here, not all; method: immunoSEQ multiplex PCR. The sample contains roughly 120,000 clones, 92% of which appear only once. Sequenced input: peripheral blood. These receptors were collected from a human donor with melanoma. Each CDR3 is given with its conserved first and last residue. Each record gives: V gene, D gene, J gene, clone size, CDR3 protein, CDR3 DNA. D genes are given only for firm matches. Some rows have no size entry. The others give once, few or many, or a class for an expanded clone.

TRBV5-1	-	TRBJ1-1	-	CASSQWTTRAEAFF	TGCGCCAGCAGCCAATGGACAACCCGGGCTGAAGCTTTCTTT
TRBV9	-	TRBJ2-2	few	CASSVAVTLNTGELFF	TGTGCCAGCAGCGTAGCGGTGACCCTTAACACCGGGGAGCTGTTTTTT
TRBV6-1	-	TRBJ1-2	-	CASTALNEPYYGYTF	TGTGCCAGCACGGCTTTGAATGAGCCGTACTATGGCTACACCTTC
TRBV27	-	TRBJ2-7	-	CASSLSQGQQYF	TGTGCCAGCAGTTTATCGCAGGGACAGCAGTACTTC
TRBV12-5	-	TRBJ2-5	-	CASGPGTTEAETQYF	TGTGCTAGTGGTCCTGGTACAACAGAGGCAGAGACCCAGTACTTC
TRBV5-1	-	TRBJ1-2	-	CASSSDGNYGYTF	TGCGCCAGCAGCTCGGACGGGAACTATGGCTACACCTTC
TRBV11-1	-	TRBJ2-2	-	CASTFRGPSGTGELFF	TGTGCCAGCACCTTCAGGGGACCAAGTGGGACCGGGGAGCTGTTTTTT
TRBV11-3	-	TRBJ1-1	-	CASSATTAEAFF	TGTGCCAGCAGCGCCACCACTGCTGAAGCTTTCTTT
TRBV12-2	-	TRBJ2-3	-	CASHLVGRGTDTQYF	-
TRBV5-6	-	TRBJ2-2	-	CASSLTSRTGELFF	TGTGCCAGCAGCTTAACCAGCAGGACCGGGGAGCTGTTTTTT
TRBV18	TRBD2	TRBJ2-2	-	CASSPPTGGTGELFF	TGTGCCAGCTCACCACCAACGGGGGGGACCGGGGAGCTGTTTTTT
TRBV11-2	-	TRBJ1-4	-	CASSVNEKLFF	TGTGCCAGCAGTGTTAATGAAAAACTGTTTTTT
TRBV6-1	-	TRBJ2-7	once	CASRTNYEQYF	TGTGCCAGCAGGACTAACTACGAGCAGTACTTC
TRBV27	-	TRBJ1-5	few	CASSLRQPSTGAQHF	TGTGCCAGCAGTTTACGGCAGCCAAGCACGGGGGCCCAGCATTTT
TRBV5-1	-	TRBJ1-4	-	CASSLGQTNEKLFF	TGCGCCAGCAGCTTGGGGCAGACTAATGAAAAACTGTTTTTT
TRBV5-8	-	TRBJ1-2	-	CASSLVGEYGYTF	TGTGCCAGCAGCTTGGTTGGGGAATATGGCTACACCTTC
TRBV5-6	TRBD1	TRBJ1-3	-	CASSPMDRLSGNTIYF	TGTGCCAGCAGCCCCATGGACAGGCTCTCTGGAAACACCATATATTTT
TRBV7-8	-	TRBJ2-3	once	CASSLGGRTDTQYF	TGTGCCAGCAGCTTGGGGGGCAGAACAGATACGCAGTATTTT
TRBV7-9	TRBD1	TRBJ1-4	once	CASSLGEGQGYEKLFF	TGTGCCAGCAGCTTAGGAGAAGGACAGGGATATGAAAAACTGTTTTTT
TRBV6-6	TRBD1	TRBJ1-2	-	CASSPGTGVHGYTF	TGTGCCAGCAGCCCCGGGACAGGGGTCCATGGCTACACCTTC
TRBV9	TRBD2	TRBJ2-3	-	CASSVAGGGSTDTQYF	TGTGCCAGCAGCGTAGCTGGCGGGGGGAGCACAGATACGCAGTATTTT
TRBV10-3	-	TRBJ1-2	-	CAISDEQGRGYTF	TGTGCCATCAGTGACGAACAGGGACGAGGCTACACCTTC
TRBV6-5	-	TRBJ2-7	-	CASSSLRTTGYEQYF	TGTGCCAGCAGTTCCCTCCGGACAACGGGCTACGAGCAGTACTTC
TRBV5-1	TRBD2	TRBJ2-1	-	CASSLAPPGLAVYNEQFF	TGCGCCAGCAGCTTGGCCCCCCCGGGACTAGCGGTATACAATGAGCAGTTCTTC
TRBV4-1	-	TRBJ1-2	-	CASSQDSRVGVNGYTF	TGCGCCAGCAGCCAAGATAGCAGGGTAGGGGTTAATGGCTACACCTTC
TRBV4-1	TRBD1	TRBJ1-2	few	CASRGTGANYGYTF	TGCGCCAGCAGGGGGACAGGAGCTAACTATGGCTACACCTTC
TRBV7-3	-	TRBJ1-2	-	CASSLTRGGGYGYTF	TGTGCCAGCAGCTTAACGAGGGGAGGGGGCTATGGCTACACCTTC
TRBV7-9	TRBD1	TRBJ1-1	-	CASSSDRGLKTEAFF	TGTGCCAGCAGCTCGGACAGGGGGCTCAAGACTGAAGCTTTCTTT
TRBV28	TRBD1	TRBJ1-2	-	CASSWFPGQLNYGYTF	TGTGCCAGCAGTTGGTTCCCGGGACAGCTGAACTATGGCTACACCTTC
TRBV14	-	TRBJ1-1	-	CASSREEHTEAFF	TGTGCCAGCAGCCGCGAAGAGCATACTGAAGCTTTCTTT
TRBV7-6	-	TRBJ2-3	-	CASSSSDGFTDTQYF	TGTGCCAGCAGCTCGTCGGACGGGTTCACAGATACGCAGTATTTT
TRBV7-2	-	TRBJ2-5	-	CASSSGSYWGQETQYF	TGTGCCAGCAGCTCAGGGAGTTACTGGGGACAAGAGACCCAGTACTTC
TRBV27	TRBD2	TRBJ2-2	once	CASSFQGAGDVTGELFF	TGTGCCAGCAGTTTTCAAGGAGCGGGAGACGTCACCGGGGAGCTGTTTTTT
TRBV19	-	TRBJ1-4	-	CASSIRRATNEKLFF	TGTGCCAGTAGTATCAGGAGGGCAACTAATGAAAAACTGTTTTTT
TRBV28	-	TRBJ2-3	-	CASSLSWRGRGDTQYF	TGTGCCAGCAGTTTAAGTTGGAGGGGGAGAGGGGATACGCAGTATTTT
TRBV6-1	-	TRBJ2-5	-	CASSELGHSQETQYF	TGTGCCAGCAGTGAACTAGGACACTCCCAAGAGACCCAGTACTTC
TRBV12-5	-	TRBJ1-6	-	CASGISRPAYNSPLHF	TGTGCTAGTGGCATATCGAGACCTGCCTATAATTCACCCCTCCACTTT
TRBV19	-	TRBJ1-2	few	CASSIRSYGYTF	TGTGCCAGTAGTATACGCAGCTATGGCTACACCTTC
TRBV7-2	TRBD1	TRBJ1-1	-	CASSPLLQGEAFF	TGTGCCAGCAGCCCACTGTTACAGGGGGAAGCTTTCTTT
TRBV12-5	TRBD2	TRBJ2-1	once	CASGLAGVGNEQFF	TGTGCTAGTGGTTTAGCGGGAGTAGGCAATGAGCAGTTCTTC
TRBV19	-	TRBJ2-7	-	CASSMRGPTDEQYF	TGTGCCAGTAGTATGCGAGGACCAACCGACGAGCAGTACTTC
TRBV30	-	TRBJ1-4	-	CAWSGVSLNEKLFF	TGTGCCTGGAGTGGAGTCAGCCTTAATGAAAAACTGTTTTTT
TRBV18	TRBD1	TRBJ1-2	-	CASSGGQLPYGYTF	TGTGCCAGCTCAGGGGGACAGCTTCCTTATGGCTACACCTTC
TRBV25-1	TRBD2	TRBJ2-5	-	CATGLAGGGETQYF	TGTGCCACCGGACTAGCGGGAGGTGGGGAGACCCAGTACTTC
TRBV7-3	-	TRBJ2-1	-	CASSLTGGSYNEQFF	TGTGCCAGCAGCTTAACAGGGGGGTCCTACAATGAGCAGTTCTTC
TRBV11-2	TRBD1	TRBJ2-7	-	CASSLLRGPYEQYF	TGTGCCAGCAGCTTATTAAGGGGGCCATACGAGCAGTACTTC
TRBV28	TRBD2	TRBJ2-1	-	CASRSGTRHNEQFF	TGTGCCAGCAGATCCGGGACTAGACACAATGAGCAGTTCTTC
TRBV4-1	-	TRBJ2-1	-	CASSQGRPGFNNEQFF	TGCGCCAGCAGCCAAGGTAGGCCAGGGTTTAACAATGAGCAGTTCTTC
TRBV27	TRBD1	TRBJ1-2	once	CASSLDRVALGYTF	TGTGCCAGCAGTTTAGACAGGGTTGCCCTGGGCTACACCTTC
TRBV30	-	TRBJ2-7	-	CAWSVLLTNSYEQYF	TGTGCCTGGAGTGTACTACTAACCAACTCCTACGAGCAGTACTTC
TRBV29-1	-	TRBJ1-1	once	CSVSWGGMNTEAFF	TGCAGCGTGTCATGGGGGGGCATGAACACTGAAGCTTTCTTT
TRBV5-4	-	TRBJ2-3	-	CASSPGYSSTDTQYF	TGTGCCAGCAGCCCAGGTTATTCTAGCACAGATACGCAGTATTTT
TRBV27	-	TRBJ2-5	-	CASSPLLAHHFSGTQYF	TGTGCCAGCAGTCCGCTCCTAGCTCATCACTTCAGTGGGACCCAGTACTTC
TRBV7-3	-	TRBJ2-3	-	CASSMPSTDTQYF	TGTGCCAGCAGTATGCCTAGCACAGATACGCAGTATTTT
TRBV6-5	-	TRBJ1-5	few	CASSYSPTGTGQPQHF	TGTGCCAGCAGTTACTCACCCACAGGGACGGGGCAGCCCCAGCATTTT
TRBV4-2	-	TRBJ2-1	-	CASRLRDSYTLSSYNEQFF	TGTGCCAGCAGACTCCGGGACTCCTACACCTTGAGCTCCTACAATGAGCAGTTCTTC
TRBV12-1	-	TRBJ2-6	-	CASSFVASGANVLTF	-